The clone carrying this T cell receptor (beta chain) occurred a few times. Its target is not known. Time point reported: patch test 3, about 24 weeks after DPC sensitization. Treatment reported: therapeutic diphenylcyclopropenone sensitization with weekly scalp DPC. Blood sampling preceded each patch test application. The sample comes from a study of human T cells and chemical hapten exposure. TCRdb redid the calling of the RACE reads with MiXCR, one entry per CDR3 protein. Altogether about 160,000 distinct CDR3 sequences are present, 28% being singletons, with the ten largest covering 2.1%. Germline V lookup: CDR1 SGHRS, CDR2 YFSETQ. This CDR3 contains 14 residues. V gave up 0 bases and J gave up 2 bases, with 6 bases separating them. Study findings and constraints: Counts of TCRs expanded at PT1 correlated positively with patch test score. Controls formed significantly fewer large CDR3 similarity clusters than expanded TCRs did.

Material: whole blood, obtained in connection with sensitization to the hapten diphenylcyclopropenone (DPC). The chain couples TRBV5-1 to TRBJ2-1; no clear D gene. This TCR was sampled from a woman aged 18-29 years with alopecia areata. Some clones in this sample may be carry-over from other donors' samples. The CDR3 is CASSLEQPYNEQFF. The CDR3 nucleotides are TGCGCCAGCAGCTTGGAACAGCCCTACAATGAGCAGTTCTTC. The variable domain in full, with the rest retrieved from reference TRBV5-1 and TRBJ2-1, is KAGVTQTPRYLIKTRGQQVTLSCSPISGHRSVSWYQQTPGQGLQFLFEYFSETQRNKGNFPGRFSGRQFSNSRSEMNVSTLELGDSALYLCASSLEQPYNEQFFGPGTRLTVL.